Below are 19 T cell receptor beta chains sequenced from a single sample in a study of blood T cell repertoires in COVID-19. Clones were read by immunoSEQ multiplex PCR, and TCRdb kept only the in-frame ones, dropping some. Of more than 150,000 clones listed, less than 80% are singletons. Specimen: peripheral blood. These receptor sequences come from a man aged 50 or older who had recovered from COVID-19.

In regard to this clone: Distinct nucleotide sequences in the sample also encode this CDR3. The chain employs TRBV18 and TRBJ2-2; 9 bases align to TRBD1. CDR3 length equals 15 residues. Per the germline V gene, CDR1 is KGHSH and CDR2 is LQKENI. V lost 2 bases, J lost 3 bases, and 1 base stayed unmatched. CDR3 residues: CASSPRQGDTGELFF. CDR3 bases: TGTGCCAGCTCACCAAGACAGGGGGACACCGGGGAGCTGTTTTTT.

This sequence joins TRBV5-4 and TRBJ2-1, with 8 positions matching TRBD1. The trim removed 2 bases at V and 5 bases at J, leaving 3 bases unmatched. This CDR3 spans 14 amino acids. The V gene's germline CDR1 is SGHNT and CDR2 YYREEE (reference sequence). CDR3 protein: CASSFDRGDNEQFF. The DNA of the CDR3 is TGTGCCAGCAGCTTCGACAGGGGTGACAATGAGCAGTTCTTC.

The J gene is TRBJ1-3, the V gene TRBV5-8; maybe TRBD1 (6 bases). Trimming took 2 bases from V and 3 from J, leaving 15 bases between them. The CDR3 consists of 16 residues. Germline lookup yields CDR1 SGHTS and CDR2 YDEGEE. The CDR3 DNA sequence: TGTGCCAGCAGCTTACTACAGGGCAGAGGTGGAAACACCATATATTTT. Protein product: CASSLLQGRGGNTIYF.

This chain uses TRBV27 with TRBJ1-2; 7 bases map to TRBD1. The CDR3 is 16 residues long. Germline loops: CDR1 MNHEY, CDR2 SMNVEV (reference sequence). The ends lost 3 bases at V and 2 bases at J; junction bases unmatched: 9. CDR3 residues: CASSFRGGGRNYGYTF. In DNA, the CDR3 is TGTGCCAGCAGTTTTCGAGGGGGCGGAAGAAACTATGGCTACACCTTC.

The J gene is TRBJ2-2, the V gene TRBV7-7; TRBD2 aligns across 12 bases. Germline values: CDR1 SSHAT, CDR2 FNYEAQ (reference sequence). Losses at the gene ends were 4 bases for V and 7 bases for J; bases not matched to a gene: 7. The CDR3 runs 16 residues. The CDR3 DNA reads TGTGCCAGCAGCTCAAGACTAGCGGGAGCTGTCGGGGAGCTGTTTTTT. Translating gives CASSSRLAGAVGELFF.

The chain recombines TRBV10-1 with TRBJ2-3, with 9 bases fitting TRBD2. The V gene end was trimmed by 5 bases and the J gene end by 6 bases; junction bases not matched to a gene: 6. CDR1 and CDR2 from the germline V gene are WNHNN and SYGVQD (reference sequence). This CDR3 region has 14 residues. CDR3 sequence: CASSSSGMRDTQYF. The CDR3 DNA reads as TGCGCCAGCAGTTCTAGCGGGATGCGGGATACGCAGTATTTT.

The genes are TRBV24-1 and TRBJ2-7; D ambiguous. V shed 7 bases and J shed 3 bases, with 12 bases lying between them. Germline V gives CDR1 KGHDR, CDR2 SFDVKD. This CDR3 comprises 13 residues. DNA for the CDR3: TGTGCCACCAGCGATGAGAATGGCTACGAGCAGTACTTC. This gives the protein CATSDENGYEQYF.

The chain uses TRBV29-1 and TRBJ2-1; 7 nucleotides agree with TRBD2. J lost 6 bases, V lost 2 bases, and 10 bases had no gene match. Germline V gives CDR1 SQVTM, CDR2 ANQGSEA. CDR3 length equals 15 residues. The CDR3, as DNA: TGCAGCGTTGAAACGGGGTCAGCGGGATCCAATGAGCAGTTCTTC. This codes for CSVETGSAGSNEQFF.

The CDR3, as DNA: TGCGCCAGCAGTGAACAGGGGCCGGGGGAGCAGTACTTC. Its translation is CASSEQGPGEQYF. The chain couples TRBV10-1 to TRBJ2-7, with TRBD1 identical over 7 bases. The CDR3 extends over 13 amino acids. The germline V gene encodes CDR1 WNHNN and CDR2 SYGVQD (reference sequence). V was clipped by 3 bases and J by 7 bases; unmatched bases: 6.

The rearrangement joins TRBV10-3 to TRBJ1-4; perhaps TRBD1 as D (6 bases). The ends were cut back, 5 bases at V and 5 bases at J, with 15 bases in the middle. The germline gives CDR1 ENHRY, CDR2 SYGVKD. The CDR3 runs 15 residues. CDR3 protein: CAISRNREGNEKLFF. CDR3 nucleotide sequence: TGTGCCATCAGTCGGAACAGGGAAGGGAATGAAAAACTGTTTTTT.

This clone was seen just once. This chain uses TRBV4-2 with TRBJ2-2; D might be TRBD2 (6 bases). V lost 4 bases, J lost 3 bases, and 12 bases lay in between. This CDR3 comprises 15 residues. The germline gives CDR1 LGHNA, CDR2 YNFKEQ. The CDR3 loop is CASSRRRVDTGELFF. The DNA of the CDR3 is TGTGCCAGCAGCCGGCGGAGGGTAGACACCGGGGAGCTGTTTTTT.

The V and J genes are TRBV28 and TRBJ2-1; D is possibly TRBD1 (6 bases). Trimming took 11 bases from V and 5 from J, leaving 22 bases between them. Germline V gene lookup returns CDR1 MDHEN and CDR2 SYDVKM. CDR3 length: 15 residues. CDR3 region: CAVQIGGWGHNEQFF. The DNA for the CDR3 is TGTGCCGTTCAAATCGGAGGCTGGGGGCACAATGAGCAGTTCTTC.

The genes are TRBV5-5 and TRBJ2-2; TRBD2 matches at 13 bases. With 2 bases clipped from V and 8 bases from J, the junction kept 9 bases outside the gene matches. Per germline, CDR1 SGHKS and CDR2 YYEKEE (reference sequence). The CDR3 has 17 amino acids. CDR3 coding DNA: TGTGCCAGCAGCTTACAGGGACTAGCGGGAACGGCTGGGGAGCTGTTTTTT. Its translation is CASSLQGLAGTAGELFF.

The rearrangement joins TRBV9 to TRBJ2-1; 7 bases fit TRBD2. The V gene's germline CDR1 is SGDLS and CDR2 YYNGEE. The length of the CDR3 is 16 residues. Germline trimming cut 4 bases from V and 5 bases from J; bases unmatched to any gene: 12. Here the CDR3 DNA reads TGTGCCAGCAGCAAGTCTAGCGGAGCTATCGACAATGAGCAGTTCTTC. Its protein is CASSKSSGAIDNEQFF.

V gene TRBV6-5 combines with J gene TRBJ2-7, with D possibly TRBD1 on 6 matching bases. CDR3 length equals 14 residues. CDR1 is MNHEY, CDR2 SVGAGI, per germline. The V and J ends lost 6 bases and 2 bases respectively, with 14 bases between them. DNA for the CDR3: TGTGCCAGCAGCGACCAGGGGTCCACCTACGAGCAGTACTTC. As protein: CASSDQGSTYEQYF.

A few counts support this clone. This sequence joins TRBV27 and TRBJ2-1, with TRBD2 matching 9 bases. The CDR3 extends over 15 amino acids. J gave up 2 bases and V 2 bases, and 1 base lay outside the gene matches. Germline assignment: CDR1 MNHEY and CDR2 SMNVEV (reference sequence). CDR3 loop: CASSLGGRAYNEQFF. The DNA of the CDR3 is TGTGCCAGCAGTTTAGGCGGGAGGGCCTACAATGAGCAGTTCTTC.

The genes are TRBV2 and TRBJ2-2; tentatively, D is TRBD1 (6 bases). V dropped 6 bases and J dropped 0 bases, with 11 bases sitting between them. Germline-derived CDR1 and CDR2 are SNHLY and FYNNEI. CDR3 length equals 15 residues. The CDR3 DNA follows: TGTGCCAGCAGGGCCCCAGGGGCGAACACCGGGGAGCTGTTTTTT. Protein: CASRAPGANTGELFF. The whole variable domain, filled in from reference TRBV2 and TRBJ2-2, reads EPEVTQTPSHQVTQMGQEVILRCVPISNHLYFYWYRQILGQKVEFLVSFYNNEISEKSEIFDDQFSVERPDGSNFTLKIRSTKLEDSAMYFCASRAPGANTGELFFGEGSRLTVL.

This chain joins TRBV2 and TRBJ2-3; 13 nucleotides line up with TRBD2. The CDR3 consists of 18 residues. CDR1 and CDR2 from the germline V gene are SNHLY and FYNNEI. With V trimmed by 6 bases and J by 2 bases, 11 bases remained unmatched. Here the CDR3 reads CASRNPLAGGHVTDTQYF. The CDR3 bases are TGTGCCAGCAGGAACCCACTAGCGGGAGGGCATGTCACAGATACGCAGTATTTT.

The chain has TRBV2 and TRBJ2-6; 9 bases match TRBD1. The V and J ends lost 6 bases and 1 base, in that order; junction bases with no gene match: 7. Germline CDR1 is SNHLY and CDR2 is FYNNEI. The CDR3 is 17 residues long. The CDR3 DNA follows: TGTGCCAGCAGGAGGCGGGACAGGGCTTCTGGGGCCAACGTCCTGACTTTC. Protein product: CASRRRDRASGANVLTF.